The 2 T cell receptor beta chains in this list originate from one sample, sequenced in a study of shared clonotypes between healthy human individuals. The method was immunoSEQ multiplex PCR; TCRdb's version includes in-frame clones alone and lacks a portion of them. The repertoire holds some 240,000 clones, with about 69% as singletons. Material: memory CD4+ T cells sorted from blood. Subset reported: CD45RA-negative fraction. The receptors originated from a man between 25 and 39 years old in good health.

This chain uses TRBV28 with TRBJ1-5, with D maybe TRBD1 (5 bases). This CDR3 spans 13 amino acids. Germline CDR1 is MDHEN and CDR2 is SYDVKM. The V and J ends lost 8 bases and 7 bases respectively, with 15 bases between them. The CDR3 coding sequence is TGTGCCAGCGGGGGGTTACGGAGGCAGCCCCAGCATTTT. As protein: CASGGLRRQPQHF.

The genes are TRBV11-3 and TRBJ2-1, with TRBD2 matching 9 bases. Per the germline V gene, CDR1 is SGHNT and CDR2 is YENEEA. This CDR3 region has 16 residues. Trimming at V came to 5 bases and at J to 2 bases, leaving 7 bases not matched to a gene. CDR3 in amino acids: CASSTRAGGTYNEQFF. The CDR3 coding sequence is TGTGCCAGCAGCACCCGAGCGGGAGGAACCTACAATGAGCAGTTCTTC.